This entry lists 6 T cell receptor beta chains sequenced from one sample in a study of blood T cell repertoires in COVID-19. Method: immunoSEQ multiplex PCR; TCRdb's copy keeps in-frame clones and lacks some. The table lists about 32,000 clones, 85% to 95% of them singletons. The sample taken for sequencing was peripheral blood. The receptors shown here come from a male donor with active COVID-19.

V and J are TRBV7-6 and TRBJ1-1, with TRBD1 matching 12 bases. Looked up from germline, CDR1 is SGHVS and CDR2 is FNYEAQ. This CDR3 contains 16 residues. V lost 3 bases and J lost 6; bases outside the gene matches: 8. Here the CDR3 DNA reads TGTGCCAGCAGCTTGGGACAGGGGGCTATAAAGGCTGAAGCTTTCTTT. This codes for CASSLGQGAIKAEAFF. The full variable domain, its missing parts supplied by reference TRBV7-6 and TRBJ1-1, is GAGVSQSPRYKVTKRGQDVALRCDPISGHVSLYWYRQALGQGPEFLTYFNYEAQQDKSGLPNDRFSAERPEGSISTLTIQRTEQRDSAMYRCASSLGQGAIKAEAFFGQGTRLTVV.

The rearrangement joins TRBV5-8 to TRBJ2-3; possible D gene TRBD2, 6 bases. Germline CDR1 is SGHTS and CDR2 is YDEGEE. The CDR3 runs to 15 residues. Trimming stripped 4 bases from V and 5 bases from J, with 17 bases between. DNA of the CDR3: TGTGCCAGCAGCCGCGGGACCACGCAGGGAGATACGCAGTATTTT. It encodes CASSRGTTQGDTQYF. The whole variable domain, remainder taken from reference TRBV5-8 and TRBJ2-3, is EAGVTQSPTHLIKTRGQQATLRCSPISGHTSVYWYQQALGLGLQFLLWYDEGEERNRGNFPPRFSGRQFPNYSSELNVNALELEDSALYLCASSRGTTQGDTQYFGPGTRLTVL.

This clone was observed once. J is TRBJ2-7 and V is TRBV6-5; 7 bases line up with TRBD1. CDR3 length: 13 residues. J gave up 2 bases and V 4 bases, and 2 bases lay outside the gene matches. Germline V gene data show CDR1 as MNHEY and CDR2 as SVGAGI. CDR3 nucleotides: TGTGCCAGCAGTTCACAGGGGACCTACGAGCAGTACTTC. Amino acid sequence: CASSSQGTYEQYF.

This rearrangement joins TRBV7-2 to TRBJ1-5; 7 nucleotides agree with TRBD1. V lost 4 bases to trimming and J lost 3 bases; unmatched junction nucleotides: 6. Germline loops: CDR1 SGHTA, CDR2 FQGNSA. The CDR3 loop spans 15 amino acids. The CDR3 DNA is TGTGCCAGCAGCTCAATGGACAGGCCCAATCAGCCCCAGCATTTT. The encoded protein is CASSSMDRPNQPQHF.

This chain uses TRBV6-2 or TRBV6-3 with TRBJ1-5; perhaps TRBD1 as D (6 bases). Deletions cut 0 bases from V and 0 bases from J, with 18 bases between. Germline V gives CDR1 MNHEY, CDR2 SVGEGT. This CDR3 has 19 residues. CDR3: CASSYSGQRGQYSNQPQHF. The CDR3 region has the DNA TGTGCCAGCAGTTACTCAGGACAGCGCGGGCAATATAGCAATCAGCCCCAGCATTTT.

The rearrangement uses TRBV18 and TRBJ2-7; TRBD1 is a possible D gene (5 bases). Germline CDR1 reads KGHSH; CDR2 reads LQKENI. The V gene lost 2 bases and the J gene lost 2 bases, with 13 bases spanning the gap. The CDR3 contains 15 residues. CDR3 DNA: TGTGCCAGCTCACCAAGGGGCGGAGACCCCTACGAGCAGTACTTC. Its protein is CASSPRGGDPYEQYF.